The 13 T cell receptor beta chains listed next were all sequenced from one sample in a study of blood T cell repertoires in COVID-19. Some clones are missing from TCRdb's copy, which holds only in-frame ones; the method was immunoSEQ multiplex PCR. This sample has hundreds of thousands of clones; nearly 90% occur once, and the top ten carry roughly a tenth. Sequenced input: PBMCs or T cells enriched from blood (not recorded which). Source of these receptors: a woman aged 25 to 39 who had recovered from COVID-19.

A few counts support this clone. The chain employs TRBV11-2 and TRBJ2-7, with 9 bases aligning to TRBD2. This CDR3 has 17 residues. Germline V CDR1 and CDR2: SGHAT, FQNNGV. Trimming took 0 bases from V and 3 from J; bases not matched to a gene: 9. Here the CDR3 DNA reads TGTGCCAGCAGCTTAGATCGTCCGGCTAGCGGGAACTACGAGCAGTACTTC. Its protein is CASSLDRPASGNYEQYF.

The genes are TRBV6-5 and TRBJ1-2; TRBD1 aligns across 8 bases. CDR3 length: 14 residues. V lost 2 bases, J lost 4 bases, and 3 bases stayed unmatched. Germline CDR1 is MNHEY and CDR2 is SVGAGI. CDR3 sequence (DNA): TGTGCCAGCAGTTACCGGGACAGGCTCTATGGCTACACCTTC. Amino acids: CASSYRDRLYGYTF.

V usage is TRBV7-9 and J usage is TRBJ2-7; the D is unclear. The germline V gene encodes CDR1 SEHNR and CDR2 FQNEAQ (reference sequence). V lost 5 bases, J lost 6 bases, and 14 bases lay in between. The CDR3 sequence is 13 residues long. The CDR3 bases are TGTGCCAGCAGCCAATCCCCCTATTTCGAGCAGTACTTC. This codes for CASSQSPYFEQYF.

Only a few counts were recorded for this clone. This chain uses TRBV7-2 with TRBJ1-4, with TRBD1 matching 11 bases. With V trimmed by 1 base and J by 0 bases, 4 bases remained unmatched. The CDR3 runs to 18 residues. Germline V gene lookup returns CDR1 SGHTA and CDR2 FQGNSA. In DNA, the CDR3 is TGTGCCAGCAGCTTAGAACCGGGACAGGGGGCAACTAATGAAAAACTGTTTTTT. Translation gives CASSLEPGQGATNEKLFF.

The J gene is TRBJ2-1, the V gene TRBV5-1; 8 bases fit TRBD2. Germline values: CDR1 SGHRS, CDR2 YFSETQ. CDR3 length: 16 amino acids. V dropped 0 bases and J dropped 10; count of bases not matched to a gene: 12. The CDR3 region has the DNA TGCGCCAGCAGCTTGGGACTAGCGACCGTTTTGGCGGAGCAGTTCTTC. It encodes CASSLGLATVLAEQFF.

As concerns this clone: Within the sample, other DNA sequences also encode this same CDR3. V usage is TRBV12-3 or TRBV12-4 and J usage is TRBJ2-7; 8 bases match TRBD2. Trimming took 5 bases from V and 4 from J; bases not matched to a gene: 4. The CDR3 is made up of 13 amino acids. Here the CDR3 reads CASSLSGTYEQYF. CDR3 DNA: TGTGCCAGCAGTCTTAGCGGGACTTACGAGCAGTACTTC.

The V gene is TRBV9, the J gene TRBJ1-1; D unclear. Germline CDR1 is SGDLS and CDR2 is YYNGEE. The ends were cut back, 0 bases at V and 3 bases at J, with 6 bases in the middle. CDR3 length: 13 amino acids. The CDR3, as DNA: TGTGCCAGCAGCGTAGGAGGGCACACTGAAGCTTTCTTT. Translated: CASSVGGHTEAFF.

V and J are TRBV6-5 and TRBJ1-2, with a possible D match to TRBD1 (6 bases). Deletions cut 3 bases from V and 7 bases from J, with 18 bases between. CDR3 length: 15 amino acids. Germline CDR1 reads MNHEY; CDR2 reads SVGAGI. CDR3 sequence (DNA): TGTGCCAGCAGTTATTGGGCAGGGGCGCGGGTTGGCTACACCTTC. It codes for CASSYWAGARVGYTF.

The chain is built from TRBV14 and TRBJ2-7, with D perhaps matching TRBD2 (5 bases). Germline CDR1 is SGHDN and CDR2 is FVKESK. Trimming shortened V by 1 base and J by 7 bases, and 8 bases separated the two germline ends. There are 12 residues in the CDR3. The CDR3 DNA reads TGTGCCAGCAGCCAAGCACGAGGGGAGCAGTACTTC. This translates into CASSQARGEQYF.

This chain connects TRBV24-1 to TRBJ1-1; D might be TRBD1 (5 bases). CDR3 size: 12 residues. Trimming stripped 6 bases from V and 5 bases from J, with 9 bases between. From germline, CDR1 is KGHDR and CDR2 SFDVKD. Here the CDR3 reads CATSQGTTEAFF. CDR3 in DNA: TGTGCCACCAGTCAGGGAACGACTGAAGCTTTCTTT.

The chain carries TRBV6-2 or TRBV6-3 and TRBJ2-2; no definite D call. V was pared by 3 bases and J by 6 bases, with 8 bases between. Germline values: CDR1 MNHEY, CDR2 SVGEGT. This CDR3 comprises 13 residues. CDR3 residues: CASSYYVSGELFF. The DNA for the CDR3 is TGTGCCAGCAGTTATTATGTCTCCGGGGAGCTGTTTTTT.

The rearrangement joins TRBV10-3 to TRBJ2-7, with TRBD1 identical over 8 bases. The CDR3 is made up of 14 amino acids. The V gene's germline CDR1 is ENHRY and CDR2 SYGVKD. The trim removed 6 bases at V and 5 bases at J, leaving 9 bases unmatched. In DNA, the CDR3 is TGTGCCATCAGCGGGACAGGAGAGACCAACGAGCAGTACTTC. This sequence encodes CAISGTGETNEQYF.

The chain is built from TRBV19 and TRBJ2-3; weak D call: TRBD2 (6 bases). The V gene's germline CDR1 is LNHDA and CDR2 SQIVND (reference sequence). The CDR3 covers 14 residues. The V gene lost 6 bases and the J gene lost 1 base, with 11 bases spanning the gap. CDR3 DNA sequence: TGTGCCAGTAGCCTAGCGAGAGGCACAGATACGCAGTATTTT. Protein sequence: CASSLARGTDTQYF. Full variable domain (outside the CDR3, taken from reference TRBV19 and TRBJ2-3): DGGITQSPKYLFRKEGQNVTLSCEQNLNHDAMYWYRQDPGQGLRLIYYSQIVNDFQKGDIAEGYSVSREKKESFPLTVTSAQKNPTAFYLCASSLARGTDTQYFGPGTRLTVL.